Listed here are 13 T cell receptor beta chains from one sample, sequenced in a study of T-cell reconstitution after alpha-beta-depleted transplantation in children. Unique molecular identifiers were incorporated into the prepared TCRbeta library. TCRdb processed the PCR reads anew with MiXCR; each CDR3 protein has one entry. The sample lists 280,000 or so distinct CDR3 sequences; 11% were seen once. The sequencing used peripheral blood, collected 180 days after TCRalphabeta/CD19-depleted stem cell transplant. These TCRs come from a male patient aged 2 to 9 who had a stem cell transplant for chronic granulomatous disease, so the T cells may come from the graft donor.

This clonotype was picked up many times. The chain joins TRBV12-3 or TRBV12-4 to TRBJ2-7, with unresolved D. This CDR3 spans 16 amino acids. V lost 1 base to trimming and J lost 6 bases, with 19 bases between them. The CDR3 sequence: CASSLGGKIDRVEQYF. In DNA, the CDR3 is TGTGCCAGCAGTTTAGGGGGAAAAATAGACCGGGTCGAGCAGTACTTC.

This clonotype was seen at least ten times. The gene calls are TRBV7-9 and TRBJ2-2; D remains unclear. V was pared by 5 bases and J by 9 bases, with 4 bases between. Germline CDR1 and CDR2: SEHNR and FQNEAQ (reference sequence). There are 10 residues in the CDR3. The CDR3 DNA reads as TGTGCCAGCAGCCCGCGGGAGCTGTTTTTT. It translates to CASSPRELFF.

This clonotype was seen ten or more times. The rearrangement links TRBV28 to TRBJ2-1; D possibly corresponds to TRBD2 (5 bases). Between the trimmed V and J ends, which lost 7 bases and 10 bases, there was a span of 23 bases. Germline lookup yields CDR1 MDHEN and CDR2 SYDVKM. The CDR3 sequence is 15 residues long. CDR3 in amino acids: CASTLLGRKREEQFF. The DNA of the CDR3 is TGTGCCAGCACCTTACTAGGTAGAAAGAGGGAAGAGCAGTTCTTC.

The table lists this clonotype with many counts. The gene calls are TRBV15 and TRBJ2-2, with D hard to call. The CDR3 contains 14 residues. Germline V lookup: CDR1 LNHNV, CDR2 YYDKDF (reference sequence). The V gene lost 3 bases and the J gene lost 0 bases, with 5 bases spanning the gap. CDR3 region: CATSSEANTGELFF. CDR3 DNA: TGTGCCACCAGCAGCGAAGCGAACACCGGGGAGCTGTTTTTT.

This clonotype occurred many times. This sequence joins TRBV12-3 or TRBV12-4 and TRBJ1-1, with D possibly TRBD1 on 5 matching bases. This CDR3 contains 14 residues. The V end was cut by 2 bases, the J end by 4 bases, with 11 bases between. The CDR3 DNA sequence: TGTGCCAGCAGTTTACAGGGCCCCCTCACTGAAGCTTTCTTT. Amino acids: CASSLQGPLTEAFF.

This chain links TRBV29-1 with TRBJ2-1; D is undetermined. The CDR3 runs to 12 residues. Germline values: CDR1 SQVTM, CDR2 ANQGSEA. V was trimmed by 3 bases and J by 4 bases, leaving 7 bases between them. The CDR3 DNA reads TGCAGCGTTGAGCCCAGATACAATGAGCAGTTCTTC. This encodes CSVEPRYNEQFF.

This rearrangement joins TRBV14 to TRBJ2-2; D not certain. Trimming stripped 2 bases from V and 4 bases from J, with 8 bases between. CDR1 and CDR2 (germline): SGHDN, FVKESK. This CDR3 region has 14 residues. CDR3 in amino acids: CASSQTLVTGELFF. The CDR3 DNA reads as TGTGCCAGCAGCCAAACGCTTGTCACCGGGGAGCTGTTTTTT.

This clonotype was seen ten or more times. The CDR3 region has the DNA TGTGCCAGCAGGGCGCCCAAGGGGCGGAGAAATGAGCAGTTCTTC. It yields the protein CASRAPKGRRNEQFF. J is TRBJ2-1 and V is TRBV2; a possible D gene is TRBD1 (5 bases). CDR3 length: 15 amino acids. The V gene lost 6 bases and the J gene lost 7 bases, with 19 bases spanning the gap. Per the germline V gene, CDR1 is SNHLY and CDR2 is FYNNEI.

The chain combines TRBV18 with TRBJ2-3; D ambiguous. The CDR3 is 13 amino acids. V was clipped by 0 bases and J by 6 bases, with 7 bases between them. The V gene's germline CDR1 is KGHSH and CDR2 LQKENI. The DNA of the CDR3 is TGTGCCAGCTCACCACCGTCCGACGATACGCAGTATTTT. Protein product: CASSPPSDDTQYF. Complete variable domain (other parts from reference TRBV18 and TRBJ2-3): NAGVMQNPRHLVRRRGQEARLRCSPMKGHSHVYWYRQLPEEGLKFMVYLQKENIIDESGMPKERFSAEFPKEGPSILRIQQVVRGDSAAYFCASSPPSDDTQYFGPGTRLTVL.

This clonotype was counted ten times or more. This chain joins TRBV7-2 and TRBJ2-7; the D is unclear. Germline CDR1 SGHTA, CDR2 FQGNSA. This CDR3 is built from 14 residues. Trimming cost V 5 bases and J 3 bases, with 14 bases left between them. CDR3 sequence (DNA): TGTGCCAGCAGCCTCATAAGAGCGAGCTACGAGCAGTACTTC. Encoded protein: CASSLIRASYEQYF.

Comments on this clonotype: This may be a read error, as it is one base from a much larger clone. The chain recombines TRBV3-1 with TRBJ2-7; the D gene is possibly TRBD1 (6 bases). The V end was cut by 4 bases, the J end by 6 bases, with 19 bases between. The CDR3 covers 15 residues. Per the germline V gene, CDR1 is LGHDT and CDR2 is YNNKEL (reference sequence). The CDR3 here is CASSPKVAGVSEQYF. Written as DNA, the CDR3 is TGTGCCAGCAGCCCCAAGGTGGCAGGGGTGTCCGAGCAGTACTTC.

The sample holds many counts of this clonotype. The chain links TRBV7-2 to TRBJ2-3, with TRBD1 as a possible D gene (6 bases). Germline assignment: CDR1 SGHTA and CDR2 FQGNSA. The CDR3 sequence is 14 residues long. V was shortened by 3 bases and J by 2 bases, with 9 bases between the two germline ends. The CDR3 reads CASSFRDNTDTQYF. The DNA for the CDR3 is TGTGCCAGCAGCTTCCGGGACAACACAGATACGCAGTATTTT.

As to this clonotype: A much larger clonotype is one base distant, so this may be a read error. The CDR3 reads CASCLAGGSTTNEKLFF. Here the CDR3 DNA reads TGTGCCAGCTGTTTAGCGGGAGGGTCAACAACTAATGAAAAACTGTTTTTT. This chain joins TRBV3-1 and TRBJ1-4; D is unresolved. V lost 8 bases and J lost 0, with 19 bases in between. The CDR3 extends over 17 amino acids. Looked up from germline, CDR1 is LGHDT and CDR2 is YNNKEL (reference sequence). Complete variable domain (other parts from reference TRBV3-1 and TRBJ1-4): DTAVSQTPKYLVTQMGNDKSIKCEQNLGHDTMYWYKQDSKKFLKIMFSYNNKELIINETVPNRFSPKSPDKAHLNLHINSLELGDSAVYFCASCLAGGSTTNEKLFFGSGTQLSVL.